Listed below are T cell receptor beta chains from one sample, sequenced in a study of blood T cell repertoires in COVID-19. Clones were sequenced by immunoSEQ multiplex PCR, and TCRdb holds only the in-frame ones, with some missing. The table shows approximately 93,000 clones, with around 79% occurring only once. The sequenced sample was peripheral blood. Receptors were obtained from a woman aged 80 or older with acute or convalescent COVID-19. The conserved cysteine and the conserved F or W are not part of the CDR3 here.

V gene | CDR3 protein
TRBV21-1 | ASTKPGQMYQETQY
TRBV7-9 | ASSSAHRREQNGYT
TRBV4-3 | ASSQEGTSNYGYT
TRBV7-8 | ASSLDDLAVSGNTIY
TRBV27 | ASSRSHRGQGYGYT
TRBV30 | AWSEQGAQEQY
TRBV30 | AWSRSANTEAF
TRBV19 | ASSTQGAPGQPQH
TRBV7-9 | ASASLATGVQETQY
TRBV19 | ASTPGPGGTGELF
TRBV7-2 | ASSLEIGDRMGSYEQY
TRBV7-2 | ASSPHGDTEAF
TRBV12-3/TRBV12-4 | ASSFDRVGEAF
TRBV7-7 | ASSLRLSGNYEQY
TRBV30 | AWDRGERSPLH
TRBV6-6 | ASSYPSQGNQPQH
TRBV4-3 | ASSQDGNYGYT
TRBV28 | ASSPGGSSYEQY
TRBV5-1 | ASSLNWNTGELF
TRBV9 | ASSLLARGTGELF
TRBV14 | ASSPSTGTETYHEQY
TRBV27 | ASRLLAYRRGLAGGPPNEQF
TRBV7-2 | ASSLQGVGYQPQH
TRBV6-5 | ASSPRGGLQETQY
TRBV19 | ASSIDRGAGELF
TRBV10-3 | AISESGAHPASAF
TRBV2 | ASREGQGVSPLH
TRBV9 | ASSGAGSANTGELF
TRBV28 | ASISEAGGRNEQY
TRBV19 | ASSIRTGRGYEQY
TRBV7-6 | ASSRDREETQY
TRBV12-3/TRBV12-4 | ASSFTGQYGYT
TRBV11-1 | ASSFRTGGNYEQF
TRBV5-1 | ASTLAGATDTQY
TRBV10-3 | AIRAGTGAPASSTDTQY
TRBV28 | ASTRTATYEQY
TRBV18 | ASSPPGQPYGYT
TRBV7-2 | ASQPKTGSDSPLH
TRBV6-5 | ASSYSRQGGWGYT
TRBV19 | ASSFQMTGEKLF
TRBV4-1 | ASSQERYASGAIQETQY
TRBV24-1 | ATSDNRWAGDTGELF
TRBV10-3 | AISEQLIQAANTEAF
TRBV5-1 | ASSLGQGDLTEAF
TRBV10-3 | AISVQGQETQY
TRBV5-4 | ASSLWVAQTTDTQY
TRBV7-3 | ASSHQRDEQF
TRBV5-1 | ASSLQSGGDIQY